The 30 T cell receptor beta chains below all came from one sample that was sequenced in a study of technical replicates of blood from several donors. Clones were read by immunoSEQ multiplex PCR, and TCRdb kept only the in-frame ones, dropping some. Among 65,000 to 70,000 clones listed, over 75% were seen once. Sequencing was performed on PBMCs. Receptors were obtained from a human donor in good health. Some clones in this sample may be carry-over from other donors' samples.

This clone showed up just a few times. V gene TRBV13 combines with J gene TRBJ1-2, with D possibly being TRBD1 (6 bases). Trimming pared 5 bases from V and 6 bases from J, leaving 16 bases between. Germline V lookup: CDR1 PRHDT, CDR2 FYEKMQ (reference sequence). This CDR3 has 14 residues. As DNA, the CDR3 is TGTGCCAGCAGCAAAGAGGCAGGGACACATGGCTACACCTTC. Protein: CASSKEAGTHGYTF.

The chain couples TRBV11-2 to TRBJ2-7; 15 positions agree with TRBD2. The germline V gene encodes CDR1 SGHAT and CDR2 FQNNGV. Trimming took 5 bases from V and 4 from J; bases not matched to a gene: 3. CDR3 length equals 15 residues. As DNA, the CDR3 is TGTGCCAGCAGCCAAGGGACTAGCGGGAGGTACGAGCAGTACTTC. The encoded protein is CASSQGTSGRYEQYF.

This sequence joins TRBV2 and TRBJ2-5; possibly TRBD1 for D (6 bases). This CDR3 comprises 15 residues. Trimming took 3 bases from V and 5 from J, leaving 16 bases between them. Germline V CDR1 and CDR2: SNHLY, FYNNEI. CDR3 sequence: CASSESRGASETQYF. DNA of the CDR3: TGTGCCAGCAGTGAGTCCAGGGGTGCAAGTGAGACCCAGTACTTC.

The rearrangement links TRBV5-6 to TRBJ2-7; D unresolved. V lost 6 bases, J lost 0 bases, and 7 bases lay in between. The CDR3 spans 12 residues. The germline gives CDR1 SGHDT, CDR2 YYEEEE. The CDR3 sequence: CASKHGSYEQYF. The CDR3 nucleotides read TGTGCCAGCAAACATGGCTCCTACGAGCAGTACTTC.

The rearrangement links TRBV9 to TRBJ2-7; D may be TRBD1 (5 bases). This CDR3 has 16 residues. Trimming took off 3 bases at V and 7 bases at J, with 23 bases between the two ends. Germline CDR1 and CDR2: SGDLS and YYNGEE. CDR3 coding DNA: TGTGCCAGCAGCGATCAGTGGGGCGCAGACTTGGGGGAGCAGTACTTC. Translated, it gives CASSDQWGADLGEQYF.

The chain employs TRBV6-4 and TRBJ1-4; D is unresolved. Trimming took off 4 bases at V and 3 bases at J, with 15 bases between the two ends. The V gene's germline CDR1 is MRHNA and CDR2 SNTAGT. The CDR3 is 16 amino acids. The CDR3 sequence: CASSGQVCASNEKLFF. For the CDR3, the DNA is TGTGCCAGCAGTGGCCAGGTATGTGCATCTAATGAAAAACTGTTTTTT.

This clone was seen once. The CDR3 protein is CAWSVLAAAEGYVDAEAFF. The CDR3 nucleotides are TGTGCCTGGAGTGTATTGGCGGCGGCAGAAGGCTATGTAGACGCTGAAGCTTTCTTT. The chain joins TRBV30 to TRBJ1-1; D unresolved. The V end lost 0 bases, the J end lost 6 bases, and 29 bases lay between the germline ends. The CDR3 sequence is 19 residues long. The germline V gene encodes CDR1 GTSNPN and CDR2 SVGIG (reference sequence).

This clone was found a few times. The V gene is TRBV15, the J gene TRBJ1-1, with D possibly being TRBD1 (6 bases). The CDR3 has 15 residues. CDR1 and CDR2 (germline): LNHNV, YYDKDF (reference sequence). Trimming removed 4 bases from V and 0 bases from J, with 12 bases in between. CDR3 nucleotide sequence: TGTGCCACCAGCACTGCTGGGGGCCTGAACACTGAAGCTTTCTTT. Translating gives CATSTAGGLNTEAFF.

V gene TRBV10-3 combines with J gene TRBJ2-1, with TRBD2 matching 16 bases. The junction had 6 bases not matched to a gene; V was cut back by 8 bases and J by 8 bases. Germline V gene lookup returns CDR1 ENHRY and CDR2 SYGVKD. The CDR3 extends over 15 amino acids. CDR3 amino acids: CAIGGLAGGLDEQFF. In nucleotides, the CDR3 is TGTGCCATCGGGGGACTAGCGGGGGGGCTGGATGAGCAGTTCTTC.

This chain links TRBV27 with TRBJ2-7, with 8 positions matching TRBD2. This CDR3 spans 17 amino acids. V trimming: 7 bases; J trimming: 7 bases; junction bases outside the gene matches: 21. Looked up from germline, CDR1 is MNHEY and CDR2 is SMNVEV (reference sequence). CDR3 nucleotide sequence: TGTGCCAGCAATACCCACTTCCCCTCCGGGAGGGGTTCAGAGCAGTACTTC. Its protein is CASNTHFPSGRGSEQYF.

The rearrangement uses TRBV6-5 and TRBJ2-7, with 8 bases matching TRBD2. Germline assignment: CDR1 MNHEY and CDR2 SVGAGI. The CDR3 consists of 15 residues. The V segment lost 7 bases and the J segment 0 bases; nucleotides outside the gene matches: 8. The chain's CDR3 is CASTLSTSGSYEQYF. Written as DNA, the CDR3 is TGTGCCAGCACCCTAAGCACTAGCGGCTCCTACGAGCAGTACTTC.

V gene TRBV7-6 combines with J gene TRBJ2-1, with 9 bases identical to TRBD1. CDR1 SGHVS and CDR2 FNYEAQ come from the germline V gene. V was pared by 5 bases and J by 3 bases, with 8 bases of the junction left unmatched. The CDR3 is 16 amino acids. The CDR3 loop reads CASSPQTGGFYNEQFF. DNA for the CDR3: TGTGCCAGCAGCCCCCAGACAGGGGGTTTCTACAATGAGCAGTTCTTC.

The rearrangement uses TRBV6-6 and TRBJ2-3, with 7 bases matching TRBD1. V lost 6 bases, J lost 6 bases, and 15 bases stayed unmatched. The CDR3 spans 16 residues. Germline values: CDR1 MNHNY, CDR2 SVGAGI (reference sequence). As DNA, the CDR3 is TGTGCCAGCAGAGTTTACAGGGGTCAAACATCGGATACGCAGTATTTT. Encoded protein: CASRVYRGQTSDTQYF.

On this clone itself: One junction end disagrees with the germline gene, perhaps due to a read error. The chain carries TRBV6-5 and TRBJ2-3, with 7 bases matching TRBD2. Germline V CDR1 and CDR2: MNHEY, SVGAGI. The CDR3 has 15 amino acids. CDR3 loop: CASSDSSGGADTQYF. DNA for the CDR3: TGTGCCAGCAGTGACTCGAGTGGGGGGGCAGATACGCAGTATTTT.

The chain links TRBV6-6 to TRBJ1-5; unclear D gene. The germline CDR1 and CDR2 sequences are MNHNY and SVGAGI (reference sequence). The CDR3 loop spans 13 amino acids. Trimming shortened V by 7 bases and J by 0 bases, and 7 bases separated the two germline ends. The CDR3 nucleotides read TGTGCCAGCACCTATTATAGCAATCAGCCCCAGCATTTT. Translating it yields CASTYYSNQPQHF.

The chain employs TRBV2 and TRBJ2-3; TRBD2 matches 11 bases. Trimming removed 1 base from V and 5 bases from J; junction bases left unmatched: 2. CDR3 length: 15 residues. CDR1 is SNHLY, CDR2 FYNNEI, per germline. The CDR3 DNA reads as TGTGCCAGCAGTGAAGGCCTAGCGGGAGGAGATACGCAGTATTTT. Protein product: CASSEGLAGGDTQYF.

CDR3 bases: TGTGCTAGTGGTTTGGTAGGGGGGGGCGTCAATGAAAAACTGTTTTTT. This encodes CASGLVGGGVNEKLFF. The rearrangement joins TRBV12-5 to TRBJ1-4; TRBD1 is a possible D gene (6 bases). Germline V CDR1 and CDR2: LGHNT, FRNRAP. Trimming left V 0 bases short and J 5 bases short, with 13 bases between. The CDR3 length is 16 residues.

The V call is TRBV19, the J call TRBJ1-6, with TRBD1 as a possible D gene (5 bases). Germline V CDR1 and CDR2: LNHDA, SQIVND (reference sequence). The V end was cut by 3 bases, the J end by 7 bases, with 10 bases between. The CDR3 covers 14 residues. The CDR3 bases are TGTGCCAGTAGTATTGGAGGGGACAATTCACCCCTCCACTTT. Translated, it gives CASSIGGDNSPLHF.

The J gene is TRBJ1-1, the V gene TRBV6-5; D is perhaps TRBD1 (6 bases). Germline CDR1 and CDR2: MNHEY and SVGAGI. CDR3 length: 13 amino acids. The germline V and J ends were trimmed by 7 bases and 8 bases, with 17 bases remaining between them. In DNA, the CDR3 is TGTGCCAGCACCAACAGGGACCGAGGAGAAGCTTTCTTT. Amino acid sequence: CASTNRDRGEAFF.

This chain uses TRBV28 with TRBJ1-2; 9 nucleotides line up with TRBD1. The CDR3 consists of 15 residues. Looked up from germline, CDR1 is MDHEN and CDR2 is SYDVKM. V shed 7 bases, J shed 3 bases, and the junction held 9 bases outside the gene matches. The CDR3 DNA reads TGTGCCAGCACCCTGCGACAGGGGGGCCACTATGGCTACACCTTC. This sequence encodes CASTLRQGGHYGYTF.

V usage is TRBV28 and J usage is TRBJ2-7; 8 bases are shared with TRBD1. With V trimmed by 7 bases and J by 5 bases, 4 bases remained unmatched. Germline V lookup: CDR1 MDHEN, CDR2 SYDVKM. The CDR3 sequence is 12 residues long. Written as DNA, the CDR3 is TGTGCCAGCAATCAGGGGGCGAACGAGCAGTACTTC. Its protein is CASNQGANEQYF.

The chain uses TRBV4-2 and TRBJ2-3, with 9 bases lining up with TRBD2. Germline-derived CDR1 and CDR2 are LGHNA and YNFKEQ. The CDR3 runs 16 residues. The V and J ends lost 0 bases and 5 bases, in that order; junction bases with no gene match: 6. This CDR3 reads CASSQDGAGGRDTQYF. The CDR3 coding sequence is TGTGCCAGCAGCCAAGATGGTGCGGGGGGGAGAGATACGCAGTATTTT.

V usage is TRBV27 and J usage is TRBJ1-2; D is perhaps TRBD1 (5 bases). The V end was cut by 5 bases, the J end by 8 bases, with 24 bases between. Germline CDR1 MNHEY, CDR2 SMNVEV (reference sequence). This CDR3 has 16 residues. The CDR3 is CASSNTRLGSGGGYTF. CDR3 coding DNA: TGTGCCAGCAGTAATACTCGCTTAGGCTCCGGGGGAGGCTACACCTTC.

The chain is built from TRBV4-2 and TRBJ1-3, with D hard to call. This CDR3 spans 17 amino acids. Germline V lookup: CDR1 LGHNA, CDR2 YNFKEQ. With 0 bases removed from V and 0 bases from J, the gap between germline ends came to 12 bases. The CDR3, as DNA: TGTGCCAGCAGCCAAGATTGGTGGGCGAGCTCTGGAAACACCATATATTTT. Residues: CASSQDWWASSGNTIYF.

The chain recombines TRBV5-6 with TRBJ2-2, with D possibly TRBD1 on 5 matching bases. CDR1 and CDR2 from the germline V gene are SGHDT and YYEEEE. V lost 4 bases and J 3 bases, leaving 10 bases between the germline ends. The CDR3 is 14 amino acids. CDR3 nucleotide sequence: TGTGCCAGCAGCCCCGACAGTTACACCGGGGAGCTGTTTTTT. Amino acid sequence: CASSPDSYTGELFF.

The chain's CDR3 is CASSVEGLQETQYF. The CDR3 region has the DNA TGTGCCAGCAGCGTGGAGGGACTCCAAGAGACCCAGTACTTC. This chain joins TRBV7-9 and TRBJ2-5, with a possible D match to TRBD2 (6 bases). There are 14 residues in the CDR3. Deletions cut 5 bases from V and 1 base from J, with 11 bases between. The germline gives CDR1 SEHNR, CDR2 FQNEAQ (reference sequence).

The CDR3 coding sequence is TGTGCCAGTAGTATAGCCCCAGGCTACGAGCAGTACTTC. It is translated as CASSIAPGYEQYF. The chain recombines TRBV19 with TRBJ2-7; D gene uncertain. The length of the CDR3 is 13 residues. Trimming shortened V by 1 base and J by 3 bases, and 7 bases separated the two germline ends. Germline V lookup: CDR1 LNHDA, CDR2 SQIVND (reference sequence). Looking up the rest from reference TRBV19 and TRBJ2-7 gives the full variable domain: DGGITQSPKYLFRKEGQNVTLSCEQNLNHDAMYWYRQDPGQGLRLIYYSQIVNDFQKGDIAEGYSVSREKKESFPLTVTSAQKNPTAFYLCASSIAPGYEQYFGPGTRLTVT.

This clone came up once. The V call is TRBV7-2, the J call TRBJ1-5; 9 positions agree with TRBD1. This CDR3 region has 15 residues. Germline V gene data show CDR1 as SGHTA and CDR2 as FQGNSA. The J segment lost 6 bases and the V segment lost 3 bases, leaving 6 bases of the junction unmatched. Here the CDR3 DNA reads TGTGCCAGCAGCTTCCACAGGGGGCAAGGTCAGCCCCAGCATTTT. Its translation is CASSFHRGQGQPQHF.

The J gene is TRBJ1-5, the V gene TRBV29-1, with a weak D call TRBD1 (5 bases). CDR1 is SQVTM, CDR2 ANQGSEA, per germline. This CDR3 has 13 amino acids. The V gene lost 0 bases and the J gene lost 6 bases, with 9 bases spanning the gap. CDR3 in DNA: TGCAGCGTTGAAGAACCGCAGGGTCAGCCCCAGCATTTT. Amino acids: CSVEEPQGQPQHF.

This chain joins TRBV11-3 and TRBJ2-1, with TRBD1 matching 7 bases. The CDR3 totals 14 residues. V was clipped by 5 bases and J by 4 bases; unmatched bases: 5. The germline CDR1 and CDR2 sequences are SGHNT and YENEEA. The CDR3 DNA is TGTGCCAGCAGCGTACAGGGGTCTTACAATGAGCAGTTCTTC. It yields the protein CASSVQGSYNEQFF.